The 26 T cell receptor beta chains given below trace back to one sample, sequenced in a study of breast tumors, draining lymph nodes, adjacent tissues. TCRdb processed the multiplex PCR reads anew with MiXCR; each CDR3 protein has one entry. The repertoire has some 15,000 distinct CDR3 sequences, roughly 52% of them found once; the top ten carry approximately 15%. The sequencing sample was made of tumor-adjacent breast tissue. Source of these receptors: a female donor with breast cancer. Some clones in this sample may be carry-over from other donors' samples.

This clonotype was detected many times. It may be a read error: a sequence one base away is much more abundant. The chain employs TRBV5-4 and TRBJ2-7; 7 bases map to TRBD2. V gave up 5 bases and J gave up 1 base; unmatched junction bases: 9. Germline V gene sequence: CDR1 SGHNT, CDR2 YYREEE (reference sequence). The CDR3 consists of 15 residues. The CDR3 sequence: CASSFSGTGSYEQYF. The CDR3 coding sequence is TGTGCCAGCAGTTTCAGCGGGACTGGGTCCTACGAGCAGTACTTC.

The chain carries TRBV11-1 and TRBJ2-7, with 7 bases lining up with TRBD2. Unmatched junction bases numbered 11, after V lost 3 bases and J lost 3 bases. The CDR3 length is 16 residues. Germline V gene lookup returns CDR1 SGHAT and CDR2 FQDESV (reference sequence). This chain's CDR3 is CASSFIGSGTNYEQYF. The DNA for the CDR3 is TGTGCCAGCAGCTTCATCGGGAGCGGGACCAACTACGAGCAGTACTTC.

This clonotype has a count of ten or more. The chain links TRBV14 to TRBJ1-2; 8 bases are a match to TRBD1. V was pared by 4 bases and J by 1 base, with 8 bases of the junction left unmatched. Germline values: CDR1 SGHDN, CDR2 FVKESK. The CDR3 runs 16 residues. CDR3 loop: CASSLGGTGVNYGYTF. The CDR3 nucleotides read TGTGCCAGCAGCCTTGGGGGGACAGGCGTTAACTATGGCTACACCTTC.

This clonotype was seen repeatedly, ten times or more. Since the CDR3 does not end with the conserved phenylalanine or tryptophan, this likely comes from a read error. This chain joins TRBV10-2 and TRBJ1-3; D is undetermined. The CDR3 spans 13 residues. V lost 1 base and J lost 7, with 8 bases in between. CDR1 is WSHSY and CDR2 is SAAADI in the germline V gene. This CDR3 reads CASSEFARNTIYS. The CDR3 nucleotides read TGCGCCAGCAGTGAGTTCGCCAGGAACACCATATATTCT.

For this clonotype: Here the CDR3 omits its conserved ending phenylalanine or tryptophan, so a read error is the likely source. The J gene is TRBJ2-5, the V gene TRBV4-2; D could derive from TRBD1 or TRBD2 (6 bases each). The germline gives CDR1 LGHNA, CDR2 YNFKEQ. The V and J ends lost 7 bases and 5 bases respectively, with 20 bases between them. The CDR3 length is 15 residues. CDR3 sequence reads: CASNQETRQGETQYS. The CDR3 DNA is TGTGCCAGCAACCAGGAGACTAGGCAGGGGGAGACCCAGTACTCC.

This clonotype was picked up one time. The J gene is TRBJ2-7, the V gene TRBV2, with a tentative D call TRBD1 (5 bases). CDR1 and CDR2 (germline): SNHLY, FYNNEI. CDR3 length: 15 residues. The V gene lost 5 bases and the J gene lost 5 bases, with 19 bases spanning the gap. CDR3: CASSTPKVLGHEQYF. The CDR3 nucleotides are TGTGCCAGCAGTACCCCAAAGGTCCTGGGGCACGAGCAGTACTTC.

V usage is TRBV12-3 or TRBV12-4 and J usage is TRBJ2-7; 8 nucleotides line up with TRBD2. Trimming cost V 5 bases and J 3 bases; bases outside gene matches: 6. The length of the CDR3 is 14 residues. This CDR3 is CASSPSGSRYEQYF. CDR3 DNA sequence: TGTGCCAGCAGTCCCAGCGGGAGTCGCTACGAGCAGTACTTC.

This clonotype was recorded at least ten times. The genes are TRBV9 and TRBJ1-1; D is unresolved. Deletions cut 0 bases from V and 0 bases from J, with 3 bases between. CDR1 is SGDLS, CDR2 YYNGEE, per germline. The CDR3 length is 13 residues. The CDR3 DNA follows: TGTGCCAGCAGCGTAGCCGTGAACACTGAAGCTTTCTTT. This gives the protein CASSVAVNTEAFF.

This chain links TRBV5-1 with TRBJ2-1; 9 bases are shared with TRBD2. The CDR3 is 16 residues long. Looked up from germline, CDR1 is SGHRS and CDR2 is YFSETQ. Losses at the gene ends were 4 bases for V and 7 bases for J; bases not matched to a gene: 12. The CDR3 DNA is TGCGCCAGCAGCCCTAGCGGGAAGTTGCGAGGGAATGAGCAGTTCTTC. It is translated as CASSPSGKLRGNEQFF.

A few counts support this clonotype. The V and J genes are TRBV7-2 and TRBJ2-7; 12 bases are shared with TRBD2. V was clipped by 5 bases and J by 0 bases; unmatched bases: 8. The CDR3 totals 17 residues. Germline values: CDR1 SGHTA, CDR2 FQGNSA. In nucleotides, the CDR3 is TGTGCCAGCAGCGGCACTAGCGGGAGGCCCCGCTCCTACGAGCAGTACTTC. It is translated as CASSGTSGRPRSYEQYF.

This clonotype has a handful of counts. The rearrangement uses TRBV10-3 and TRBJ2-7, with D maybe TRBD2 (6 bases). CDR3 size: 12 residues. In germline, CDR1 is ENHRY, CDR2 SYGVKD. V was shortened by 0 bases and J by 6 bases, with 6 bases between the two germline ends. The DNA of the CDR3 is TGTGCCATCAGTGAGTCGACTAGCGAGCAGTACTTC. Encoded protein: CAISESTSEQYF.

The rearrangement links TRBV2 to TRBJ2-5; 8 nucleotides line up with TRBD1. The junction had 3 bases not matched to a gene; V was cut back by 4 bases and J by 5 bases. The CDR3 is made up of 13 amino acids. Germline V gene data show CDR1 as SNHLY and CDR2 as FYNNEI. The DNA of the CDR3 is TGTGCCAGCAGTGTGGACAGGGCCGAGACCCAGTACTTC. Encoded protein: CASSVDRAETQYF. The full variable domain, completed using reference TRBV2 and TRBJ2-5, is EPEVTQTPSHQVTQMGQEVILRCVPISNHLYFYWYRQILGQKVEFLVSFYNNEISEKSEIFDDQFSVERPDGSNFTLKIRSTKLEDSAMYFCASSVDRAETQYFGPGTRLLVL.

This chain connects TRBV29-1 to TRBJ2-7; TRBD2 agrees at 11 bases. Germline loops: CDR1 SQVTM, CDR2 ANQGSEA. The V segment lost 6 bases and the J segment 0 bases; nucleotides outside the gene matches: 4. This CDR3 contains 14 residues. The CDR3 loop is CSVLTSGSSYEQYF. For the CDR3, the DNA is TGCAGCGTCCTCACTAGCGGGAGCTCCTACGAGCAGTACTTC.

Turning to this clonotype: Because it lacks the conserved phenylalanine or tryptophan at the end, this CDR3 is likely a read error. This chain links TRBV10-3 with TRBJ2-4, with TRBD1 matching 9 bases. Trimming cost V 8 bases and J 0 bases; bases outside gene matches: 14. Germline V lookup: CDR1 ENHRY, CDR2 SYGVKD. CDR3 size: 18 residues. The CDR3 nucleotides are TGTGCCATCGGCCCCGGGACAGGGATCCCCCTAGCCAAAAACATTCAGTACCTC. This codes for CAIGPGTGIPLAKNIQYL.

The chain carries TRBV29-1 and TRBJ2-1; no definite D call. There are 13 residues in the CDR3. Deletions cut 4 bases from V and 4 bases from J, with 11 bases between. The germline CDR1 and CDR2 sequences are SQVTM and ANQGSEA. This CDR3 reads CSVVDPLYNEQFF. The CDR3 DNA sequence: TGCAGCGTTGTGGACCCCCTTTACAATGAGCAGTTCTTC.

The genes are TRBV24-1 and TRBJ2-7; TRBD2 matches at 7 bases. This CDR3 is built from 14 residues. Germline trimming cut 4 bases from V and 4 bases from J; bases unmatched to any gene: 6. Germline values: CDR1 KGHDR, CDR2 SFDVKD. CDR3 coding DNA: TGTGCCACCAGTGACCCCCCCGGGGGGTACGAGCAGTACTTC. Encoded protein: CATSDPPGGYEQYF.

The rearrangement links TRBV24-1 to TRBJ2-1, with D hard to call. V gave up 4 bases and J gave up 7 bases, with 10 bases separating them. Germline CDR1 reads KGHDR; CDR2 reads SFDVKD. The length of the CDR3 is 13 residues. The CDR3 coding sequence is TGTGCCACCAGTGACTCTGACGAGAATGAGCAGTTCTTC. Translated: CATSDSDENEQFF.

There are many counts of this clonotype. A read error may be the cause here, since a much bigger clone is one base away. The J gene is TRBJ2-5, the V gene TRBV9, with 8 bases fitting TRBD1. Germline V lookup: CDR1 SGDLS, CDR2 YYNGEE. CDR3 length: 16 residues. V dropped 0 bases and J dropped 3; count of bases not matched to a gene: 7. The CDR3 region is CASSVAPQTGEETQYF. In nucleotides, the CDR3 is TGTGCCAGCAGCGTAGCCCCCCAGACAGGGGAAGAGACCCAGTACTTC.

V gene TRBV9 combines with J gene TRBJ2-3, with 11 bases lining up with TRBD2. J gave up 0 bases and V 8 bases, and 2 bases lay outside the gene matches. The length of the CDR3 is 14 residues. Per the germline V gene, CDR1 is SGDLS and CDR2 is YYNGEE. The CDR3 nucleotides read TGTGCCAGACTAGCGGGAGCTAGCACAGATACGCAGTATTTT. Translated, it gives CARLAGASTDTQYF. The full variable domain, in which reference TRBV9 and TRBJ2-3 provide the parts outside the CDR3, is DSGVTQTPKHLITATGQRVTLRCSPRSGDLSVYWYQQSLDQGLQFLIQYYNGEERAKGNILERFSAQQFPDLHSELNLSSLELGDSALYFCARLAGASTDTQYFGPGTRLTVL.

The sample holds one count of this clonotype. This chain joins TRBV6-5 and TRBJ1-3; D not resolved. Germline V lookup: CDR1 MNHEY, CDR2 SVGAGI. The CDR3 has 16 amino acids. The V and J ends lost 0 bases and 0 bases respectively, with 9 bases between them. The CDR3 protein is CASSYSRPSSGNTIYF. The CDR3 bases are TGTGCCAGCAGTTACTCGCGGCCCTCCTCTGGAAACACCATATATTTT.

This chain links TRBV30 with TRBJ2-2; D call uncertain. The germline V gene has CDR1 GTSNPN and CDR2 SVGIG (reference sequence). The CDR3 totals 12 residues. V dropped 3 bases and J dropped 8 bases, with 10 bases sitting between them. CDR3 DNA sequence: TGTGCCTGGAGCCTGGTTTATGGGGAGCTGTTTTTT. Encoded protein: CAWSLVYGELFF. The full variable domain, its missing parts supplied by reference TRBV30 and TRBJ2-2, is SQTIHQWPATLVQPVGSPLSLECTVEGTSNPNLYWYRQAAGRGLQLLFYSVGIGQISSEVPQNLSASRPQDRQFILSSKKLLLSDSGFYLCAWSLVYGELFFGEGSRLTVL.

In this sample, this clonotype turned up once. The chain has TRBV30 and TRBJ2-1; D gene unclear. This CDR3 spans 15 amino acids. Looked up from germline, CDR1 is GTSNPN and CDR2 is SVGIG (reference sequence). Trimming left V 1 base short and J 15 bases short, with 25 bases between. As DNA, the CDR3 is TGTGCCTGGAGTGAACATTGGGCCTCCTACAATGGGCGGTTCTTC. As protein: CAWSEHWASYNGRFF.

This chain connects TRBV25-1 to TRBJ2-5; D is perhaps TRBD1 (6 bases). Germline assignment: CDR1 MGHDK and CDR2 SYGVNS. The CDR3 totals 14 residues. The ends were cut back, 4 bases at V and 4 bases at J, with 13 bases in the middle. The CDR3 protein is CASSVRGVVETQYF. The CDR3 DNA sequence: TGTGCCAGCAGTGTCAGGGGAGTCGTAGAGACCCAGTACTTC.

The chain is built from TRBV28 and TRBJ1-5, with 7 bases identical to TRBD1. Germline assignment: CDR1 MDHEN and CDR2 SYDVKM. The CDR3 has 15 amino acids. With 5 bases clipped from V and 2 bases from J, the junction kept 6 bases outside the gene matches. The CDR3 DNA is TGTGCCAGCAGTCGTTACAGGGGTGGCAATCAGCCCCAGCATTTT. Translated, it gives CASSRYRGGNQPQHF.

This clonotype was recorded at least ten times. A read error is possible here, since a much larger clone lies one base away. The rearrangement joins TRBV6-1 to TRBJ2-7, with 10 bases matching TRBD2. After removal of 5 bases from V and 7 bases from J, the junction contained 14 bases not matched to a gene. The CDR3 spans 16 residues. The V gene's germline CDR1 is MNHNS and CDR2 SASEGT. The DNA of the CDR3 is TGTGCCAGCAGTCATTATCGGTCAGCGGGAGGGCGTGAGCAGTACTTC. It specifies CASSHYRSAGGREQYF.

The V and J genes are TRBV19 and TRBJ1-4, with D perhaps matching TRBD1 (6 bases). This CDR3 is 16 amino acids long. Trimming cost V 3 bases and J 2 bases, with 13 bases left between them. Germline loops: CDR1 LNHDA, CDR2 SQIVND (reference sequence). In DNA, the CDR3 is TGTGCCAGTAGTATGGGGGCAGGGGATACTAATGAAAAACTGTTTTTT. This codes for CASSMGAGDTNEKLFF.